The clone carrying this T cell receptor beta chain was counted a few times. One entry per CDR3 protein, called by TCRdb with MiXCR from the 5' RACE reads. The sample holds tens of thousands of distinct CDR3 sequences, about 7.3% seen once. This entry comes from a study of T cells after yellow fever vaccination. Trimming removed 3 bases at V and 5 bases at J, with 13 bases between. Germline V lookup: CDR1 MNHEY, CDR2 SVGAGI. The CDR3 runs 14 residues. V and J are TRBV6-5 and TRBJ1-1, with D unresolved. The sequence was collected from a young man who received the YFV17D yellow fever vaccine. Specimen: CD8+ T cells sorted from PBMCs, collected 10 days after the first yellow fever vaccination. CDR3 sequence (DNA): TGTGCCAGCAGTTATGAGGGTATGAGGACTGAAGCTTTCTTT. Amino acid sequence: CASSYEGMRTEAFF.